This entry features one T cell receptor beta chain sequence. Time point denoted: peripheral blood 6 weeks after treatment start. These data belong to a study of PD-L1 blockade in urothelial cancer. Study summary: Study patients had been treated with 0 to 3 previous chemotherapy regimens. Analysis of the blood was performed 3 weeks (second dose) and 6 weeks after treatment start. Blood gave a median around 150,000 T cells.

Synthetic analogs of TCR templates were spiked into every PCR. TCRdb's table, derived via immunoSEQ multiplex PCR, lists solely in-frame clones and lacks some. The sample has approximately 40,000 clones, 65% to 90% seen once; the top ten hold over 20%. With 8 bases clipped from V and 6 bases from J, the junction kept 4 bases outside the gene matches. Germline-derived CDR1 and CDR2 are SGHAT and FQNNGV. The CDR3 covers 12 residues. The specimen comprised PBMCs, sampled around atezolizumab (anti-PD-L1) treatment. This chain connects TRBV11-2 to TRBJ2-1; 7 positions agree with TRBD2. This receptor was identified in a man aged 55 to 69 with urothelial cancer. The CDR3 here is CASSWGGNEQFF. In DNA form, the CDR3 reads TGTGCCAGCTCCTGGGGGGGCAATGAGCAGTTCTTC. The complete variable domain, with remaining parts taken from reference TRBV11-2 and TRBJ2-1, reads EAGVAQSPRYKIIEKRQSVAFWCNPISGHATLYWYQQILGQGPKLLIQFQNNGVVDDSQLPKDRFSAERLKGVDSTLKIQPAKLEDSAVYLCASSWGGNEQFFGPGTRLTVL.